This passage covers 28 T cell receptor beta chains from one sample sequenced in a study of T-cell memory formation after mild COVID-19. MiXCR was run by TCRdb on the 5' RACE reads, yielding one entry per CDR3 protein. The profile shows 270,000 or so distinct CDR3 sequences, more than 15% of them singletons. Sequencing was carried out using PBMCs or a T cell subset sorted from them (not recorded which). These receptor sequences come from a man younger than 35 who had mild COVID-19 (a few samples of this study predate the infection). Cell type and time point are not known.

The rearrangement uses TRBV10-3 and TRBJ1-2; no firm D call. V was clipped by 8 bases and J by 8 bases, with 6 bases between them. The CDR3 is 9 residues long. Germline CDR1 is ENHRY and CDR2 is SYGVKD. In DNA, the CDR3 is TGTGCCATCGGCGGGGGCTACACCTTC. Translating gives CAIGGGYTF.

The rearrangement joins TRBV12-3 or TRBV12-4 to TRBJ2-5; D is uncertain. The length of the CDR3 is 13 residues. The germline V and J ends were trimmed by 4 bases and 7 bases, with 13 bases remaining between them. CDR3 DNA sequence: TGTGCCAGCAGTTCTGCCGGGTATGGGACCCAGTACTTC. This translates into CASSSAGYGTQYF.

This rearrangement joins TRBV20-1 to TRBJ2-1; 8 positions agree with TRBD1. V lost 1 base and J lost 0; bases outside the gene matches: 5. The germline gives CDR1 DFQATT, CDR2 SNEGSKA (reference sequence). The CDR3 spans 16 residues. The CDR3 sequence is CSARARTGSSYNEQFF. CDR3 nucleotides: TGCAGTGCTAGAGCCCGGACAGGGAGCTCCTACAATGAGCAGTTCTTC.

This clonotype came up a few times. This chain links TRBV10-1 with TRBJ2-7; unclear D gene. The V gene's germline CDR1 is WNHNN and CDR2 SYGVQD (reference sequence). The CDR3 sequence is 13 residues long. V gave up 6 bases and J gave up 4 bases, with 13 bases separating them. This CDR3 reads CASSHNNLYEQYF. In DNA, the CDR3 is TGCGCCAGCAGCCACAATAACCTTTACGAGCAGTACTTC.

This clonotype was observed at least ten times. The rearrangement links TRBV25-1 to TRBJ2-6; D unclear. In germline, CDR1 is MGHDK, CDR2 SYGVNS. This CDR3 has 14 residues. Between the trimmed V and J ends, which lost 5 bases and 0 bases, there was a span of 5 bases. In nucleotides, the CDR3 is TGTGCCAGCAGTTTCGGCTCTGGGGCCAACGTCCTGACTTTC. It yields the protein CASSFGSGANVLTF.

V and J are TRBV3-1 and TRBJ2-1, with 10 bases identical to TRBD2. The ends lost 3 bases at V and 4 bases at J; junction bases unmatched: 6. In germline, CDR1 is LGHDT, CDR2 YNNKEL (reference sequence). The CDR3 is 16 amino acids. CDR3 protein: CASSHASGGHYNEQFF. The DNA for the CDR3 is TGTGCCAGCAGCCATGCTAGCGGGGGCCATTACAATGAGCAGTTCTTC.

This clonotype was counted a few times. V is TRBV3-1 and J is TRBJ2-2; unclear D gene. Per germline, CDR1 LGHDT and CDR2 YNNKEL (reference sequence). V was trimmed by 0 bases and J by 4 bases, leaving 3 bases between them. The CDR3 runs to 13 residues. CDR3 sequence (DNA): TGTGCCAGCAGCCAAGAAAGCACCGGGGAGCTGTTTTTT. As protein: CASSQESTGELFF.

This chain joins TRBV7-9 and TRBJ2-5; 8 bases are shared with TRBD2. Germline CDR1 reads SEHNR; CDR2 reads FQNEAQ (reference sequence). CDR3 size: 15 residues. J lost 4 bases, V lost 1 base, and 5 bases had no gene match. The CDR3 nucleotides read TGTGCCAGCAGCTTAGTCTTAGCGGGGAGAGAGACCCAGTACTTC. Protein: CASSLVLAGRETQYF.

A few counts support this clonotype. This sequence joins TRBV4-3 and TRBJ2-2; 8 bases align to TRBD1. Germline CDR1 is LGHNA and CDR2 is YSLEER. V lost 4 bases and J lost 7; bases outside the gene matches: 20. CDR3 length equals 19 residues. The CDR3 DNA is TGCGCCAGCAGCCTCTTTCCCAAATCGCGCAGGGGGCGGATCGGGGAGCTGTTTTTT. Protein sequence: CASSLFPKSRRGRIGELFF.

This clonotype was detected a few times. The genes are TRBV18 and TRBJ2-1, with D maybe TRBD1 (6 bases). Germline CDR1 and CDR2: KGHSH and LQKENI. The ends were cut back, 2 bases at V and 4 bases at J, with 12 bases in the middle. The CDR3 has 15 amino acids. The DNA for the CDR3 is TGTGCCAGCTCACCAGGGGGCACCGGGTACAATGAGCAGTTCTTC. Protein product: CASSPGGTGYNEQFF. The variable domain in full, with the rest retrieved from reference TRBV18 and TRBJ2-1, is NAGVMQNPRHLVRRRGQEARLRCSPMKGHSHVYWYRQLPEEGLKFMVYLQKENIIDESGMPKERFSAEFPKEGPSILRIQQVVRGDSAAYFCASSPGGTGYNEQFFGPGTRLTVL.

This clonotype was seen more than once but under ten times. The chain combines TRBV11-2 with TRBJ2-7; 7 nucleotides line up with TRBD1. The CDR3 is made up of 14 amino acids. With 6 bases clipped from V and 6 bases from J, the junction kept 11 bases outside the gene matches. Germline V lookup: CDR1 SGHAT, CDR2 FQNNGV. The CDR3 reads CASSPTDRLGEQYV. The CDR3 region has the DNA TGTGCCAGCAGTCCTACGGACAGGTTGGGCGAGCAGTACGTC.

The chain joins TRBV12-3 or TRBV12-4 to TRBJ1-2; 10 positions agree with TRBD1. The CDR3 length is 15 residues. With V trimmed by 6 bases and J by 2 bases, 6 bases remained unmatched. This chain's CDR3 is CASSPRDRGNYGYTF. As DNA, the CDR3 is TGTGCCAGCAGCCCCAGGGACAGGGGAAACTATGGCTACACCTTC.

This clonotype was detected a few times. The CDR3 nucleotides read TGTGCCAGTAGTAGCGGGACCTATTCGCAAGAGACCCAGTACTTC. Protein product: CASSSGTYSQETQYF. The V and J genes are TRBV6-5 and TRBJ2-5; 8 bases agree with TRBD2. The junction had 11 bases not matched to a gene; V was cut back by 9 bases and J by 2 bases. Germline V gene data show CDR1 as MNHEY and CDR2 as SVGAGI. The CDR3 is 15 amino acids.

This clonotype was found many times. J is TRBJ2-7 and V is TRBV7-2, with D perhaps given as TRBD1 or TRBD2 (6 bases each). Germline assignment: CDR1 SGHTA and CDR2 FQGNSA. The CDR3 totals 13 residues. The ends were cut back, 5 bases at V and 6 bases at J, with 14 bases in the middle. CDR3 region: CASSLRGVREQYF. The CDR3 DNA reads TGTGCCAGCAGCCTAAGGGGGGTCCGCGAGCAGTACTTC.

This clonotype was picked up a small number of times. The V gene is TRBV2, the J gene TRBJ1-2, with a tentative D call TRBD1 (5 bases). This CDR3 is built from 13 residues. V shed 8 bases and J shed 6 bases, with 16 bases lying between them. Germline V lookup: CDR1 SNHLY, CDR2 FYNNEI. CDR3 in amino acids: CASRSFPGHGYTF. Written as DNA, the CDR3 is TGTGCCAGCCGTTCGTTTCCGGGACATGGCTACACCTTC.

This clonotype was counted at least ten times. The chain has TRBV4-2 and TRBJ2-3; D call uncertain. Trimming shortened V by 0 bases and J by 7 bases, and 8 bases separated the two germline ends. The V gene's germline CDR1 is LGHNA and CDR2 YNFKEQ. The CDR3 consists of 13 residues. CDR3 sequence: CASSQERPYTQYF. DNA for the CDR3: TGTGCCAGCAGCCAAGAACGTCCCTATACGCAGTATTTT.

This clonotype was seen only a few times. The chain links TRBV20-1 to TRBJ2-2; no reliable D call. There are 13 residues in the CDR3. The germline V gene has CDR1 DFQATT and CDR2 SNEGSKA (reference sequence). V was pared by 0 bases and J by 4 bases, with 6 bases between. The CDR3 DNA follows: TGCAGTGCTAGAGACAGCAGCACCGGGGAGCTGTTTTTT. Encoded protein: CSARDSSTGELFF.

The chain combines TRBV2 with TRBJ1-2; 7 bases agree with TRBD1. CDR1 is SNHLY and CDR2 is FYNNEI in the germline V gene. Losses at the gene ends were 7 bases for V and 4 bases for J; bases not matched to a gene: 12. CDR3 size: 15 residues. The CDR3 DNA reads TGTGCCAGCAAGGGGACAGCCATTGATACCTATGGCTACACCTTC. Translated: CASKGTAIDTYGYTF. The full variable domain, in which reference TRBV2 and TRBJ1-2 provide the parts outside the CDR3, is EPEVTQTPSHQVTQMGQEVILRCVPISNHLYFYWYRQILGQKVEFLVSFYNNEISEKSEIFDDQFSVERPDGSNFTLKIRSTKLEDSAMYFCASKGTAIDTYGYTFGSGTRLTVV.

There are a few counts of this clonotype. This chain links TRBV7-9 with TRBJ1-3; D unresolved. Looked up from germline, CDR1 is SEHNR and CDR2 is FQNEAQ (reference sequence). V dropped 5 bases and J dropped 9 bases, with 8 bases sitting between them. The CDR3 has 11 residues. Written as DNA, the CDR3 is TGTGCCAGCAGCCCTCGGGGCACCATATATTTT. Its translation is CASSPRGTIYF.

This clonotype was recorded a few times. The genes are TRBV30 and TRBJ1-2; D may be TRBD1 (5 bases). Germline CDR1 and CDR2: GTSNPN and SVGIG (reference sequence). Trimming removed 3 bases from V and 4 bases from J, with 12 bases in between. This CDR3 is 13 amino acids long. Here the CDR3 DNA reads TGTGCCTGGAGCTTACCGGGGGGCTATGGCTACACCTTC. This encodes CAWSLPGGYGYTF.

This chain connects TRBV9 to TRBJ2-5; perhaps TRBD2 as D (6 bases). The CDR3 loop spans 16 amino acids. The V end was cut by 3 bases, the J end by 5 bases, with 20 bases between. Germline CDR1 SGDLS, CDR2 YYNGEE. The CDR3 reads CASSAKTGTFSETQYF. For the CDR3, the DNA is TGTGCCAGCAGCGCCAAGACCGGGACTTTTTCGGAGACCCAGTACTTC.

The gene calls are TRBV29-1 and TRBJ2-1; possibly TRBD2 for D (7 bases). The germline CDR1 and CDR2 sequences are SQVTM and ANQGSEA. This CDR3 has 17 residues. Trimming stripped 1 base from V and 4 bases from J, with 20 bases between. The CDR3: CSVEGPVLGGAYNEQFF. CDR3 coding DNA: TGCAGCGTTGAAGGCCCCGTGCTGGGGGGGGCGTACAATGAGCAGTTCTTC.

The chain links TRBV10-3 to TRBJ2-3; 7 nucleotides line up with TRBD2. The length of the CDR3 is 15 residues. V shed 10 bases, J shed 1 base, and the junction held 11 bases outside the gene matches. CDR1 and CDR2 from the germline V gene are ENHRY and SYGVKD. The CDR3: CATRWGGTRTDTQYF. CDR3 bases: TGTGCCACCCGATGGGGGGGAACGCGCACAGATACGCAGTATTTT.

This clonotype has just a few counts. J is TRBJ1-1 and V is TRBV28; unclear D gene. This CDR3 has 17 residues. The V end lost 3 bases, the J end lost 6 bases, and 23 bases lay between the germline ends. Germline CDR1 is MDHEN and CDR2 is SYDVKM. The CDR3 DNA reads as TGTGCCAGCAGTTTCCGCCCCTATGATACGGGAAGCCCTGAAGCTTTCTTT. It is translated as CASSFRPYDTGSPEAFF. Drawing the rest from reference TRBV28 and TRBJ1-1, the complete variable domain is DVKVTQSSRYLVKRTGEKVFLECVQDMDHENMFWYRQDPGLGLRLIYFSYDVKMKEKGDIPEGYSVSREKKERFSLILESASTNQTSMYLCASSFRPYDTGSPEAFFGQGTRLTVV.

V usage is TRBV7-2 and J usage is TRBJ1-4; 7 bases line up with TRBD1. The CDR3 contains 15 residues. Germline CDR1 reads SGHTA; CDR2 reads FQGNSA. J was trimmed by 7 bases and V by 6 bases; bases with no gene match: 11. CDR3 amino acids: CASRRDRAESEKLFF. The DNA of the CDR3 is TGTGCCAGCAGACGTGACAGGGCAGAAAGTGAAAAACTGTTTTTT. The entire variable domain, with the rest obtained from reference TRBV7-2 and TRBJ1-4, is as follows: GAGVSQSPSNKVTEKGKDVELRCDPISGHTALYWYRQSLGQGLEFLIYFQGNSAPDKSGLPSDRFSAERTGGSVSTLTIQRTQQEDSAVYLCASRRDRAESEKLFFGSGTQLSVL.

This clonotype has only a few counts. The chain combines TRBV5-1 with TRBJ1-2, with unresolved D. Trimming left V 0 bases short and J 5 bases short, with 5 bases between. The V gene's germline CDR1 is SGHRS and CDR2 YFSETQ. This CDR3 has 12 residues. The DNA for the CDR3 is TGCGCCAGCAGCTTGGAGAGTTATGGCTACACCTTC. This translates into CASSLESYGYTF.

The genes are TRBV29-1 and TRBJ1-1; TRBD1 is a possible D gene (5 bases). The CDR3 has 12 residues. The V end lost 3 bases, the J end lost 2 bases, and 7 bases lay between the germline ends. The germline gives CDR1 SQVTM, CDR2 ANQGSEA. DNA of the CDR3: TGCAGCGTTGATGGGGGAAACACTGAAGCTTTCTTT. Amino acids: CSVDGGNTEAFF. Filled out from reference TRBV29-1 and TRBJ1-1, the complete variable domain reads SAVISQKPSRDICQRGTSLTIQCQVDSQVTMMFWYRQQPGQSLTLIATANQGSEATYESGFVIDKFPISRPNLTFSTLTVSNMSPEDSSIYLCSVDGGNTEAFFGQGTRLTVV.

CDR3 sequence: CASSIAGASTDTQYF. The DNA of the CDR3 is TGCGCCAGCAGTATAGCGGGGGCCAGCACAGATACGCAGTATTTT. This sequence joins TRBV5-1 and TRBJ2-3; 9 positions match TRBD2. The CDR3 length is 15 residues. The germline CDR1 and CDR2 sequences are SGHRS and YFSETQ. Trimming removed 5 bases from V and 0 bases from J; junction bases left unmatched: 4. The variable domain in full, with the rest retrieved from reference TRBV5-1 and TRBJ2-3, is KAGVTQTPRYLIKTRGQQVTLSCSPISGHRSVSWYQQTPGQGLQFLFEYFSETQRNKGNFPGRFSGRQFSNSRSEMNVSTLELGDSALYLCASSIAGASTDTQYFGPGTRLTVL.